This TCR beta chain derives from a study of cytomegalovirus exposure and HLA in healthy donors. Study-level points and caveats: The analysis excluded some indistinguishable V segments, including TRBV6-2 and TRBV6-3.

The CDR3 is 14 residues long. Germline loops: CDR1 SGHDN, CDR2 FVKESK. V was cut by 2 bases and J by 2 bases, with 9 bases left in between. Worth noting for this clone: Its antigen is not known.

Primers: 60 Vbeta forward and 13 Jbeta reverse. The repertoire was sequenced with immunoSEQ multiplex PCR; TCRdb's copy has only in-frame clones and lacks some. This sample carries fewer than 75,000 clones, approximately 80% of them seen once, and the ten largest clones take about 2.7%. Sequenced input: PBMCs. The rearrangement joins TRBV14 to TRBJ2-5, with D possibly being TRBD1 (6 bases). The receptor comes from a woman aged 25 to 45 in good health and CMV-seronegative. The CDR3 is CASSQQGWQETQYF. DNA of the CDR3: TGTGCCAGCAGCCAACAGGGGTGGCAAGAGACCCAGTACTTC. The variable domain in full, completed from reference TRBV14 and TRBJ2-5, reads EAGVTQFPSHSVIEKGQTVTLRCDPISGHDNLYWYRRVMGKEIKFLLHFVKESKQDESGMPNNRFLAERTGGTYSTLKVQPAELEDSGVYFCASSQQGWQETQYFGPGTRLLVL.